One sample yielded the 20 T cell receptor beta chains listed below, sequenced in a study of blood T cell repertoires in COVID-19. The protocol was immunoSEQ multiplex PCR, while the TCRdb copy is restricted to in-frame clones and leaves out a portion. The sample has roughly 60,000 clones, roughly 90% seen once. The material sequenced was peripheral blood. The receptors originated from a human donor with acute or convalescent COVID-19. The donor label of this sample is uncertain.

This chain uses TRBV6-4 with TRBJ1-2; the match to TRBD1 covers 9 bases. CDR1 MRHNA and CDR2 SNTAGT come from the germline V gene. The ends lost 4 bases at V and 4 bases at J; junction bases unmatched: 1. This CDR3 comprises 13 residues. Here the CDR3 reads CASSADRGYGYTF. The DNA for the CDR3 is TGTGCCAGCAGTGCGGACAGGGGCTATGGCTACACCTTC.

The chain has TRBV19 and TRBJ2-5; D gene ambiguous. The CDR3 is 13 residues long. CDR1 is LNHDA, CDR2 SQIVND, per germline (reference sequence). The germline V and J ends were trimmed by 9 bases and 1 base, with 12 bases remaining between them. This chain's CDR3 is CASGFAFQETQYF. CDR3 DNA sequence: TGTGCCAGCGGTTTTGCGTTCCAAGAGACCCAGTACTTC.

V is TRBV5-1 and J is TRBJ2-3, with 7 positions matching TRBD1. The CDR3 is 17 residues long. Losses at the gene ends were 0 bases for V and 4 bases for J; bases not matched to a gene: 11. Per the germline V gene, CDR1 is SGHRS and CDR2 is YFSETQ. CDR3 bases: TGCGCCAGCAGCTTGGGTTTGACAGGGAACGGGGCAGATACGCAGTATTTT. Translation gives CASSLGLTGNGADTQYF.

This clone was counted a few times. This chain links TRBV18 with TRBJ2-7, with D possibly matching TRBD1 (5 bases). The CDR3 covers 13 residues. From germline, CDR1 is KGHSH and CDR2 LQKENI. V lost 2 bases to trimming and J lost 6 bases, with 11 bases between them. The CDR3 loop is CASSPVQGGEQYV. The DNA for the CDR3 is TGTGCCAGCTCACCAGTTCAGGGCGGCGAGCAGTACGTC.

The rearrangement uses TRBV9 and TRBJ1-4; D call uncertain. CDR3 length: 16 residues. Per the germline V gene, CDR1 is SGDLS and CDR2 is YYNGEE. V lost 0 bases and J 0 bases, leaving 9 bases between the germline ends. CDR3 sequence: CASSVAPQTTNEKLFF. The CDR3 nucleotides are TGTGCCAGCAGCGTAGCTCCCCAGACAACTAATGAAAAACTGTTTTTT.

V and J are TRBV5-1 and TRBJ1-1, with TRBD1 as a possible D gene (5 bases). Germline CDR1 is SGHRS and CDR2 is YFSETQ. Trimming pared 0 bases from V and 10 bases from J, leaving 22 bases between. This CDR3 comprises 16 residues. CDR3 nucleotide sequence: TGCGCCAGCAGCTTGGAAGGAGGGGTCCCAAGGATGGGAGCTTTCTTT. It is translated as CASSLEGGVPRMGAFF.

This rearrangement joins TRBV18 to TRBJ2-1; TRBD2 might be the D (6 bases). V was pared by 3 bases and J by 6 bases, with 18 bases between. The CDR3 is 16 residues long. CDR1 and CDR2 from the germline V gene are KGHSH and LQKENI. The CDR3 region is CASSPMARAGSNEQFF. The CDR3, as DNA: TGTGCCAGCTCACCTATGGCGAGAGCGGGTTCCAATGAGCAGTTCTTC.

The J gene is TRBJ2-2, the V gene TRBV18, with D possibly matching TRBD1 (5 bases). Germline V gene data show CDR1 as KGHSH and CDR2 as LQKENI. The CDR3 extends over 15 amino acids. With 3 bases removed from V and 4 bases from J, the gap between germline ends came to 12 bases. The CDR3 here is CASSPGLQSTGELFF. CDR3 nucleotides: TGTGCCAGCTCACCGGGGCTACAGAGCACCGGGGAGCTGTTTTTT. Together with reference TRBV18 and TRBJ2-2, the CDR3 gives the full variable domain: NAGVMQNPRHLVRRRGQEARLRCSPMKGHSHVYWYRQLPEEGLKFMVYLQKENIIDESGMPKERFSAEFPKEGPSILRIQQVVRGDSAAYFCASSPGLQSTGELFFGEGSRLTVL.

The chain has TRBV7-2 and TRBJ2-1, with a possible D match to TRBD2 (5 bases). Germline V gene lookup returns CDR1 SGHTA and CDR2 FQGNSA. The length of the CDR3 is 15 residues. With 1 base removed from V and 9 bases from J, the gap between germline ends came to 16 bases. The CDR3 bases are TGTGCCAGCAGCTTAGGTTCTGGGCTAGCACTTGAGCAGTTCTTC. Translating gives CASSLGSGLALEQFF.

This clone was seen a few times. The chain has TRBV6-1 and TRBJ1-4; TRBD1 agrees at 8 bases. The CDR3 has 14 amino acids. V gave up 6 bases and J gave up 5 bases; unmatched junction bases: 5. Germline assignment: CDR1 MNHNS and CDR2 SASEGT. CDR3 DNA sequence: TGTGCCAGCAGAGGACAGGGCCGGAATGAAAAACTGTTTTTT. It translates to CASRGQGRNEKLFF.

The chain employs TRBV6-1 and TRBJ1-6, with TRBD1 matching 7 bases. With 1 base clipped from V and 7 bases from J, the junction kept 4 bases outside the gene matches. Germline-derived CDR1 and CDR2 are MNHNS and SASEGT. The CDR3 totals 15 residues. Here the CDR3 reads CASSEGDRANSPLHF. CDR3 nucleotides: TGTGCCAGCAGTGAAGGTGACAGGGCGAATTCACCCCTCCACTTT.

This clone has only one observation. The chain links TRBV10-1 to TRBJ2-3; D not resolved. The CDR3 spans 12 residues. The V end lost 0 bases, the J end lost 7 bases, and 5 bases lay between the germline ends. Germline V CDR1 and CDR2: WNHNN, SYGVQD (reference sequence). The CDR3 reads CASSESSYTQYF. DNA for the CDR3: TGCGCCAGCAGTGAGTCCAGTTATACGCAGTATTTT.

This clone was seen more than once but under ten times. This chain joins TRBV2 and TRBJ2-5, with 9 bases identical to TRBD1. The CDR3 runs 13 residues. From germline, CDR1 is SNHLY and CDR2 FYNNEI. The J segment lost 4 bases and the V segment lost 3 bases, leaving 0 bases of the junction unmatched. The CDR3, as DNA: TGTGCCAGCAGTGAGGACAGGGGAGAGACCCAGTACTTC. Encoded protein: CASSEDRGETQYF.

This clone was seen once. J is TRBJ2-1 and V is TRBV7-3; D is unclear. Germline values: CDR1 SGHTA, CDR2 FQGTGA. The CDR3 runs 15 residues. Trimming removed 2 bases from V and 5 bases from J, with 13 bases in between. The chain's CDR3 is CASSLFGASNNEQFF. CDR3 bases: TGTGCCAGCAGCTTATTTGGAGCGAGTAACAATGAGCAGTTCTTC.

This sequence joins TRBV6-5 and TRBJ1-1; D might be TRBD1 (6 bases). Looked up from germline, CDR1 is MNHEY and CDR2 is SVGAGI. Trimming stripped 7 bases from V and 3 bases from J, with 15 bases between. The CDR3 consists of 14 residues. This CDR3 reads CASTGTLGDTEAFF. The CDR3 region has the DNA TGTGCCAGCACAGGGACACTCGGGGACACTGAAGCTTTCTTT.

This chain links TRBV10-3 with TRBJ1-2; possibly TRBD1 for D (5 bases). CDR1 and CDR2 (germline): ENHRY, SYGVKD. The CDR3 spans 13 residues. V was clipped by 2 bases and J by 3 bases, with 7 bases between them. CDR3 residues: CAISEAGDYGYTF. The DNA of the CDR3 is TGTGCCATCAGTGAGGCGGGGGACTATGGCTACACCTTC.

V gene TRBV6-5 combines with J gene TRBJ1-1; 7 bases agree with TRBD1. From germline, CDR1 is MNHEY and CDR2 SVGAGI. The V gene end was trimmed by 4 bases and the J gene end by 7 bases; junction bases not matched to a gene: 9. This CDR3 spans 14 amino acids. CDR3 protein: CASSFPTGLDEAFF. The CDR3 DNA is TGTGCCAGCAGTTTCCCGACAGGGTTGGATGAAGCTTTCTTT.

The chain combines TRBV5-1 with TRBJ2-1; D perhaps matches TRBD2 (7 bases). CDR1 SGHRS and CDR2 YFSETQ come from the germline V gene. V lost 0 bases and J 7 bases, leaving 14 bases between the germline ends. This CDR3 has 15 amino acids. CDR3 bases: TGCGCCAGCAGCTTGGAGGGGGAGGGCCTAAATGAGCAGTTCTTC. It yields the protein CASSLEGEGLNEQFF.

The chain combines TRBV6-2 or TRBV6-3 with TRBJ1-5, with 7 bases fitting TRBD1. CDR1 is MNHEY and CDR2 is SVGEGT in the germline V gene. The CDR3 totals 16 residues. The J segment lost 6 bases and the V segment lost 6 bases, leaving 14 bases of the junction unmatched. This chain's CDR3 is CASSPTTGVGGQPQHF. CDR3 DNA: TGTGCCAGCAGCCCTACTACAGGGGTGGGAGGTCAGCCCCAGCATTTT.

The chain has TRBV19 and TRBJ1-2, with D maybe TRBD1 (6 bases). Germline V gene sequence: CDR1 LNHDA, CDR2 SQIVND (reference sequence). Between the trimmed V and J ends, which lost 2 bases and 3 bases, there was a span of 16 bases. CDR3 length: 16 amino acids. CDR3 sequence (DNA): TGTGCCAGTAGTATAAACTCCAGGGGCGCGGACTATGGCTACACCTTC. Translation gives CASSINSRGADYGYTF.